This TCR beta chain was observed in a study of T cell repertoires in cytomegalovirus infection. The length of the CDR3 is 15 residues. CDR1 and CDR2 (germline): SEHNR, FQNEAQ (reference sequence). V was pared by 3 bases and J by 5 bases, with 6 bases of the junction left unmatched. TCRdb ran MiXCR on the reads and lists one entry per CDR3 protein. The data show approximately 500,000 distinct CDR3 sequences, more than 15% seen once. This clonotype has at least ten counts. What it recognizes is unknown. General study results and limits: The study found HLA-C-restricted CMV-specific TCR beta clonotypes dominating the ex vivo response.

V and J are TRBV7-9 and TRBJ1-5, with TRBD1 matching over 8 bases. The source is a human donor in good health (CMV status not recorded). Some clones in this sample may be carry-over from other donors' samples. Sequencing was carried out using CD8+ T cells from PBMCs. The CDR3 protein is CASSFSDRVDQPQHF. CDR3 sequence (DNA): TGTGCCAGCAGCTTTTCGGACAGGGTCGATCAGCCCCAGCATTTT. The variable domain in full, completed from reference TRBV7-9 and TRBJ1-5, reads DTGVSQNPRHKITKRGQNVTFRCDPISEHNRLYWYRQTLGQGPEFLTYFQNEAQLEKSRLLSDRFSAERPKGSFSTLEIQRTEQGDSAMYLCASSFSDRVDQPQHFGDGTRLSIL.